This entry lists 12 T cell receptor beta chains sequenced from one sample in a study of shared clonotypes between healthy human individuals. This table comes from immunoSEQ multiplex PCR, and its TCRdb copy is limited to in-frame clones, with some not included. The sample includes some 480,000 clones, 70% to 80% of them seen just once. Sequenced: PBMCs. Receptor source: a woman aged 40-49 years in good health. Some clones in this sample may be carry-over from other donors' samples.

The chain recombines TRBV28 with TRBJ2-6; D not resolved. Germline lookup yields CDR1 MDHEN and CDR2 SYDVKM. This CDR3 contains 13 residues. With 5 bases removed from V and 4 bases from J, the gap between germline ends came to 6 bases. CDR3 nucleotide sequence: TGTGCCAGCAGTCCTCTCGGGGCCAACGTCCTGACTTTC. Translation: CASSPLGANVLTF.

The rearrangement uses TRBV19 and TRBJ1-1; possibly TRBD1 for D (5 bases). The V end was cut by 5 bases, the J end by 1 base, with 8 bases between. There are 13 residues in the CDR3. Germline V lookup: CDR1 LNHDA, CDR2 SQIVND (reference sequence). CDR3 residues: CASSQTENTEAFF. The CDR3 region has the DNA TGTGCCAGTAGTCAGACAGAGAACACTGAAGCTTTCTTT.

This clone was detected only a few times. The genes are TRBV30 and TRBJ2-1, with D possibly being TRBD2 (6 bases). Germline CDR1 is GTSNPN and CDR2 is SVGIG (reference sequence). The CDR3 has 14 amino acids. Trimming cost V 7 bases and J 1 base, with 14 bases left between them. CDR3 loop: CASGRDLSYNEQFF. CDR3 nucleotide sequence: TGTGCCTCAGGGCGGGATCTATCCTACAATGAGCAGTTCTTC.

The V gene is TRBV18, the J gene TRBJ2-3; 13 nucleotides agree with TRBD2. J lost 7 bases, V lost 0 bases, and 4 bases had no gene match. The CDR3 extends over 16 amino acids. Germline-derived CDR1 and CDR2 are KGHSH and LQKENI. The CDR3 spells CASSPPGTSGANTQYF. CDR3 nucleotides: TGTGCCAGCTCACCACCGGGGACTAGCGGGGCAAATACGCAGTATTTT.

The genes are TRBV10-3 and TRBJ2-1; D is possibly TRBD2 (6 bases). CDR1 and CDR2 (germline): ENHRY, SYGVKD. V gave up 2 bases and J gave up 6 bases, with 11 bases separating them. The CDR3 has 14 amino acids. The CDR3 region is CAISEGLTFNEQFF. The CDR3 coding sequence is TGTGCCATCAGTGAGGGACTAACTTTCAATGAGCAGTTCTTC.

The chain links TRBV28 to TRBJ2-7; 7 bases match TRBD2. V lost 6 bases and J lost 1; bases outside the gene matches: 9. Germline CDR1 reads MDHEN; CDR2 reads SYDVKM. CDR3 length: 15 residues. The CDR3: CASSWGGENSYEQYF. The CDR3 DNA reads TGTGCCAGCAGCTGGGGGGGGGAGAATTCCTACGAGCAGTACTTC.

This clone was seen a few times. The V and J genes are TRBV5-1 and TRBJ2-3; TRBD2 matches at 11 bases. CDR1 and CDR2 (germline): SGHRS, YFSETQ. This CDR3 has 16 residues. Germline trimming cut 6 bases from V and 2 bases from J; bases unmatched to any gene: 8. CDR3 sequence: CASNTGTSGVTDTQYF. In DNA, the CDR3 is TGCGCCAGCAACACCGGGACTAGCGGTGTCACAGATACGCAGTATTTT.

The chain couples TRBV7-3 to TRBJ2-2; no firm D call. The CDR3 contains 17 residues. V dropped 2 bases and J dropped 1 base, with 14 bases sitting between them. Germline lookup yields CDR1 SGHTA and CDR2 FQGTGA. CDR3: CASSLGFGLGNTGELFF. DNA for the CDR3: TGTGCCAGCAGCTTAGGCTTCGGTCTGGGGAACACCGGGGAGCTGTTTTTT.

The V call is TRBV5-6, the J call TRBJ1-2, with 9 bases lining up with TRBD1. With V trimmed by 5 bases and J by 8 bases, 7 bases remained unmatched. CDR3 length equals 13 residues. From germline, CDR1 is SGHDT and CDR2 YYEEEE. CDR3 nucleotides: TGTGCCAGCAGGGTACAGGGGGCTATGGGCTACACCTTC. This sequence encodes CASRVQGAMGYTF.

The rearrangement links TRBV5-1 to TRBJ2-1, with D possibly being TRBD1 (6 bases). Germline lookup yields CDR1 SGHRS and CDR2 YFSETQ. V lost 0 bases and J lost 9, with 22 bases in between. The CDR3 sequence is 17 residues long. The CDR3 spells CASSLEGPARGDGEQFF. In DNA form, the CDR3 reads TGCGCCAGCAGCTTGGAGGGCCCGGCCAGGGGAGATGGTGAGCAGTTCTTC.

CDR3 sequence (DNA): TGTGCCAGCAGCTTAGGTCCGTCGGGAATGGCTTTCTTT. It specifies CASSLGPSGMAFF. This chain connects TRBV11-2 to TRBJ1-1; D call uncertain. V was pared by 1 base and J by 11 bases, with 14 bases between. Germline V gene data show CDR1 as SGHAT and CDR2 as FQNNGV. The CDR3 loop spans 13 amino acids.

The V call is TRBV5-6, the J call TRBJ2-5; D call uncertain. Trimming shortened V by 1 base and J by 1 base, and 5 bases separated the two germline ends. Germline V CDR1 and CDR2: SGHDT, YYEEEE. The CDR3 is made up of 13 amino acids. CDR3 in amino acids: CASSLRLQETQYF. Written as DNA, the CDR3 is TGTGCCAGCAGCTTGAGACTCCAAGAGACCCAGTACTTC.